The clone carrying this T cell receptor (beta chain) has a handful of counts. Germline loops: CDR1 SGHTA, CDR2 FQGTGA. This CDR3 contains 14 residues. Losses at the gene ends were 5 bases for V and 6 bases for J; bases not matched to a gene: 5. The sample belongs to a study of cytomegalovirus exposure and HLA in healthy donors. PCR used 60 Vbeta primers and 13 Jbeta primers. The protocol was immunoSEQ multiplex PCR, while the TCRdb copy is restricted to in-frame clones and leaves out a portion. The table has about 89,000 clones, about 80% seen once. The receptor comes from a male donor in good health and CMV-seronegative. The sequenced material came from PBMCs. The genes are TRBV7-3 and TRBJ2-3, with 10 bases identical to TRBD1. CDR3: CASSAGTGVDTQYF. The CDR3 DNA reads TGTGCCAGCAGCGCCGGGACAGGGGTTGATACGCAGTATTTT.